This paragraph covers one TCR beta chain sequence. What it binds is unknown. This record belongs to a study of OX40 agonist ivuxolimab in advanced cancers. Across the study: The dose-escalation cohort had hepatocellular carcinoma, melanoma, renal cell or head and neck cancer. Study-wide findings and caveats: CD8+ T cells showed, on average, more clonal expansion than CD4+ cells.

Data came from immunoSEQ multiplex PCR; TCRdb stores just in-frame clones and leaves some out. Of 8,500 to 13,000 clones listed, about three quarters are singletons. Per the germline V gene, CDR1 is SGHNT and CDR2 is YENEEA. V dropped 4 bases and J dropped 2 bases, with 15 bases sitting between them. CDR3 length: 16 amino acids. The sequence was collected from an adult with an advanced solid tumor such as melanoma, head and neck, liver or kidney cancer. The chain couples TRBV11-3 to TRBJ2-1; D might be TRBD2 (6 bases). Sequences were derived from CD4+ or CD8+ T cells sorted from blood, sampled in a trial of the OX40 agonist ivuxolimab. The CDR3 region is CASSSSGLRPYNEQFF. CDR3 DNA sequence: TGTGCCAGCAGCTCTTCGGGACTCCGACCCTACAATGAGCAGTTCTTC.